This passage covers 2 T cell receptor beta chains from one sample sequenced in a study of shared clonotypes between healthy human individuals. Repertoires were generated with immunoSEQ multiplex PCR, while TCRdb's copy carries only in-frame clones and drops some. The sample includes 950,000 to 1,200,000 clones, approximately 80% of them seen just once. The sequencing input was memory CD4+ T cells from PBMCs. Subset indicated: CD45RA-negative fraction. The receptors derive from a man aged 18 to 35 in good health. Some clones in this sample may be carry-over from other donors' samples.

This clone has a handful of counts. The chain employs TRBV15 and TRBJ2-5; a possible D gene is TRBD2 (5 bases). Germline values: CDR1 LNHNV, CDR2 YYDKDF (reference sequence). CDR3 size: 14 residues. V was pared by 0 bases and J by 3 bases, with 8 bases between. CDR3 region: CATSRDPGEETQYF. CDR3 sequence (DNA): TGTGCCACCAGCAGAGATCCCGGGGAAGAGACCCAGTACTTC.

V is TRBV19 and J is TRBJ2-3; the match to TRBD2 covers 10 bases. The CDR3 has 14 residues. The germline V gene has CDR1 LNHDA and CDR2 SQIVND (reference sequence). Trimming cost V 8 bases and J 3 bases; bases outside gene matches: 5. As DNA, the CDR3 is TGTGCCAGTGCCACTAGCGGGATAACAGATACGCAGTATTTT. The encoded protein is CASATSGITDTQYF.